These 21 T cell receptor beta chains were all obtained from the same sample, sequenced in a study of T-cell reconstitution after alpha-beta-depleted transplantation in children. Construction of the TCRbeta library involved unique molecular identifiers. Via MiXCR, TCRdb re-called the PCR reads, giving one row per CDR3 protein. The table records about 610,000 distinct CDR3 sequences, 27% of them present only once. The material was PBMCs, obtained before TCRalphabeta/CD19-depleted stem cell transplant. The receptors here all came from a boy under three years old with Wiskott-Aldrich syndrome, due to receive a stem cell transplant.

CDR3 DNA sequence: TGCGCCAGCAGCTTACGGGGGTTTTCCTACAATGAGCAGTTCTTC. Translating gives CASSLRGFSYNEQFF. The chain links TRBV5-1 to TRBJ2-1; TRBD2 is a possible D gene (6 bases). The CDR3 is made up of 15 amino acids. Germline V gene sequence: CDR1 SGHRS, CDR2 YFSETQ. Trimming cost V 2 bases and J 1 base, with 10 bases left between them.

There are a few counts of this clonotype. The chain uses TRBV27 and TRBJ2-1; TRBD1 aligns across 9 bases. The ends lost 2 bases at V and 4 bases at J; junction bases unmatched: 9. This CDR3 is built from 17 residues. Germline V gene lookup returns CDR1 MNHEY and CDR2 SMNVEV (reference sequence). DNA for the CDR3: TGTGCCAGCAGTTTACGCTCAACAGGGGGCGCGTACAATGAGCAGTTCTTC. Its protein product is CASSLRSTGGAYNEQFF.

The chain has TRBV5-1 and TRBJ2-1, with no clear D. The V and J ends lost 0 bases and 9 bases respectively, with 10 bases between them. The germline CDR1 and CDR2 sequences are SGHRS and YFSETQ. This CDR3 comprises 13 residues. CDR3 sequence: CASSLVGSSEQFF. The CDR3 region has the DNA TGCGCCAGCAGCTTGGTTGGGTCCAGTGAGCAGTTCTTC.

This chain links TRBV5-1 with TRBJ2-7; 9 bases agree with TRBD1. This CDR3 is 16 amino acids long. The junction had 13 bases not matched to a gene; V was cut back by 4 bases and J by 5 bases. Germline V lookup: CDR1 SGHRS, CDR2 YFSETQ. For the CDR3, the DNA is TGCGCCAGCAGCCTGGCCCGGGACAGGGATATCCACGAGCAGTACTTC. Its protein is CASSLARDRDIHEQYF. The entire variable domain, with the rest obtained from reference TRBV5-1 and TRBJ2-7, is as follows: KAGVTQTPRYLIKTRGQQVTLSCSPISGHRSVSWYQQTPGQGLQFLFEYFSETQRNKGNFPGRFSGRQFSNSRSEMNVSTLELGDSALYLCASSLARDRDIHEQYFGPGTRLTVT.

V and J are TRBV5-5 and TRBJ1-1; the D is unclear. The CDR3 runs to 13 residues. Trimming stripped 7 bases from V and 5 bases from J, with 15 bases between. The germline V gene encodes CDR1 SGHKS and CDR2 YYEKEE (reference sequence). The CDR3 region is CASRRQFETEAFF. CDR3 sequence (DNA): TGTGCCAGCCGGCGACAATTCGAAACTGAAGCTTTCTTT.

The V call is TRBV5-1, the J call TRBJ2-7; TRBD2 agrees at 13 bases. V shed 0 bases, J shed 2 bases, and the junction held 2 bases outside the gene matches. CDR1 and CDR2 from the germline V gene are SGHRS and YFSETQ. The CDR3 runs 16 residues. In nucleotides, the CDR3 is TGCGCCAGCAGCTTGGAACTAGCGGGAGGGCCCTACGAGCAGTACTTC. This translates into CASSLELAGGPYEQYF.

This clonotype was observed a handful of times. The V and J genes are TRBV11-2 and TRBJ1-1; a weak D match, TRBD1 (6 bases). Germline-derived CDR1 and CDR2 are SGHAT and FQNNGV. CDR3 length: 12 residues. V was cut by 6 bases and J by 10 bases, with 15 bases left in between. In nucleotides, the CDR3 is TGTGCCAGCAGTTTCCGGGACAAGGGAGCTTTCTTT. Protein: CASSFRDKGAFF. The variable domain in full, completed from reference TRBV11-2 and TRBJ1-1, reads EAGVAQSPRYKIIEKRQSVAFWCNPISGHATLYWYQQILGQGPKLLIQFQNNGVVDDSQLPKDRFSAERLKGVDSTLKIQPAKLEDSAVYLCASSFRDKGAFFGQGTRLTVV.

This clonotype came up many times. This rearrangement joins TRBV29-1 to TRBJ2-1; TRBD2 aligns across 8 bases. The J segment lost 3 bases and the V segment lost 3 bases, leaving 4 bases of the junction unmatched. The CDR3 extends over 14 amino acids. Germline V gene data show CDR1 as SQVTM and CDR2 as ANQGSEA. The CDR3 is CSVDTSGLYNEQFF. CDR3 nucleotide sequence: TGCAGCGTTGACACTAGCGGACTCTACAATGAGCAGTTCTTC.

This chain links TRBV3-1 with TRBJ2-4, with a weak D call TRBD1 (6 bases). CDR3 length: 16 residues. Between the trimmed V and J ends, which lost 5 bases and 2 bases, there was a span of 16 bases. Germline CDR1 reads LGHDT; CDR2 reads YNNKEL (reference sequence). The chain's CDR3 is CASSTYVRGTKNIQYF. The CDR3 bases are TGTGCCAGCAGCACATACGTCAGGGGAACCAAAAACATTCAGTACTTC.

The chain uses TRBV6-2 or TRBV6-3 and TRBJ2-7, with 7 bases that match TRBD1. Trimming at V came to 6 bases and at J to 2 bases, leaving 4 bases not matched to a gene. Germline V gene data show CDR1 as MNHEY and CDR2 as SVGEGT. The CDR3 loop spans 13 amino acids. Written as DNA, the CDR3 is TGTGCCAGCAGGCGCGGACAGGCCTACGAGCAGTACTTC. It is translated as CASRRGQAYEQYF.

There are a few counts of this clonotype. The chain is built from TRBV20-1 and TRBJ2-5, with TRBD2 matching 7 bases. The length of the CDR3 is 15 residues. Looked up from germline, CDR1 is DFQATT and CDR2 is SNEGSKA (reference sequence). Losses at the gene ends were 1 base for V and 7 bases for J; bases not matched to a gene: 12. The CDR3 spells CSARAASGRVGTQYF. DNA of the CDR3: TGCAGTGCTAGAGCGGCTAGCGGTCGTGTTGGGACCCAGTACTTC.

This clonotype was detected only a few times. The genes are TRBV5-1 and TRBJ2-1, with TRBD2 matching 13 bases. Per the germline V gene, CDR1 is SGHRS and CDR2 is YFSETQ. With V trimmed by 5 bases and J by 5 bases, 4 bases remained unmatched. The CDR3 runs 15 residues. The CDR3 sequence: CASRSGLAGHNEQFF. CDR3 in DNA: TGCGCCAGCAGGTCGGGACTAGCGGGACACAATGAGCAGTTCTTC.

This CDR3 is CASSSTSGSSEQFF. As DNA, the CDR3 is TGCGCCAGCAGCTCGACTAGCGGGAGTTCGGAGCAGTTCTTC. The rearrangement joins TRBV5-1 to TRBJ2-1; 12 positions agree with TRBD2. This CDR3 is built from 14 residues. The germline V gene encodes CDR1 SGHRS and CDR2 YFSETQ. V was clipped by 3 bases and J by 10 bases; unmatched bases: 5.

The chain combines TRBV27 with TRBJ2-7; TRBD1 might be the D (6 bases). This CDR3 is built from 16 residues. Per the germline V gene, CDR1 is MNHEY and CDR2 is SMNVEV (reference sequence). Trimming took 1 base from V and 0 from J, leaving 13 bases between them. CDR3 DNA: TGTGCCAGCAGTTTATTTTCGACAGGAATCTCCTACGAGCAGTACTTC. It yields the protein CASSLFSTGISYEQYF.

The chain combines TRBV5-1 with TRBJ2-2; D is perhaps TRBD2 (6 bases). The CDR3 contains 15 residues. V lost 2 bases to trimming and J lost 2 bases, with 10 bases between them. Germline CDR1 and CDR2: SGHRS and YFSETQ. CDR3 region: CASSFGTHNTGELFF. The CDR3 nucleotides read TGCGCCAGCAGCTTCGGGACTCACAACACCGGGGAGCTGTTTTTT.

The chain has TRBV14 and TRBJ2-7, with D perhaps matching TRBD1 or TRBD2 (5 bases each). V lost 7 bases to trimming and J lost 5 bases, with 15 bases between them. This CDR3 comprises 13 residues. Germline assignment: CDR1 SGHDN and CDR2 FVKESK. The CDR3 sequence: CASNALGTHEQYF. CDR3 sequence (DNA): TGTGCCAGCAACGCACTTGGGACCCACGAGCAGTACTTC.

In its sample, this clonotype was seen a few times. The rearrangement uses TRBV5-1 and TRBJ2-2, with TRBD2 as a possible D gene (6 bases). CDR3 length: 14 amino acids. The ends were cut back, 3 bases at V and 5 bases at J, with 11 bases in the middle. Germline values: CDR1 SGHRS, CDR2 YFSETQ. In nucleotides, the CDR3 is TGCGCCAGCAGCTCGGGACTTCCTACCGGGGAGCTGTTTTTT. This translates into CASSSGLPTGELFF.

The rearrangement uses TRBV24-1 and TRBJ2-1; 8 nucleotides align to TRBD1. The CDR3 covers 15 residues. Germline V CDR1 and CDR2: KGHDR, SFDVKD. V dropped 4 bases and J dropped 7; count of bases not matched to a gene: 8. The CDR3 DNA is TGTGCCACCAGTGACCCGAGGACAGGGTGGAATGAGCAGTTCTTC. As protein: CATSDPRTGWNEQFF.

V gene TRBV5-5 combines with J gene TRBJ2-1; 14 nucleotides align to TRBD2. Looked up from germline, CDR1 is SGHKS and CDR2 is YYEKEE (reference sequence). The length of the CDR3 is 17 residues. V lost 5 bases, J lost 7 bases, and 11 bases stayed unmatched. The CDR3 is CASSSLTSGRARNEQFF. Here the CDR3 DNA reads TGTGCCAGCAGTTCACTGACTAGCGGGAGGGCACGTAATGAGCAGTTCTTC.

The V gene is TRBV4-2, the J gene TRBJ2-3; D gene unclear. The CDR3 covers 14 residues. The germline V gene has CDR1 LGHNA and CDR2 YNFKEQ. V was trimmed by 2 bases and J by 2 bases, leaving 8 bases between them. CDR3 sequence: CASSQTFLTDTQYF. Written as DNA, the CDR3 is TGTGCCAGCAGCCAAACCTTCCTCACAGATACGCAGTATTTT.

The chain is built from TRBV6-1 and TRBJ1-2, with D possibly TRBD1 on 5 matching bases. V lost 7 bases, J lost 3 bases, and 21 bases lay in between. CDR1 and CDR2 (germline): MNHNS, SASEGT. CDR3 length: 16 amino acids. For the CDR3, the DNA is TGTGCCAGCACTGACTATCTGACAGCAACTTACTATGGCTACACCTTC. It yields the protein CASTDYLTATYYGYTF.